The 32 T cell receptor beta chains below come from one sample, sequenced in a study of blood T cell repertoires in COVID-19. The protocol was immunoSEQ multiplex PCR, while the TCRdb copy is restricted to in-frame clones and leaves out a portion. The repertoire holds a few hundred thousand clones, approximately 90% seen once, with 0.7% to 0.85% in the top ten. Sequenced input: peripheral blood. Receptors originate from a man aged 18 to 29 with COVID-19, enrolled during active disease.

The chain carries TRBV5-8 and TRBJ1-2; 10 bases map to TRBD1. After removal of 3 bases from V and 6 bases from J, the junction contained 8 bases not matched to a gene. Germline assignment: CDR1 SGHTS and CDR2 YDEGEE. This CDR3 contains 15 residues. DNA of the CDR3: TGTGCCAGCAGCTATAGGGACAGGGGATATAATGGCTACACCTTC. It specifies CASSYRDRGYNGYTF.

This chain's CDR3 is CASSYSETDTQYF. CDR3 DNA sequence: TGTGCCAGCAGTTACTCGGAGACAGATACGCAGTATTTT. This chain connects TRBV6-2 or TRBV6-3 to TRBJ2-3, with D hard to call. Trimming pared 0 bases from V and 3 bases from J, leaving 4 bases between. The germline V gene encodes CDR1 MNHEY and CDR2 SVGEGT. The CDR3 has 13 amino acids.

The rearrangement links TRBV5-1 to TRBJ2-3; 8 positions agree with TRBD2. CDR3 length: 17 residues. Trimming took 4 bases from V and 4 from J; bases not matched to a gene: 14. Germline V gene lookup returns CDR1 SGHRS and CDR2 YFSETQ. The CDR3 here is CASSVTSGGSPADTQYF. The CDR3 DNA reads TGCGCCAGCAGCGTTACTAGCGGAGGGTCCCCGGCAGATACGCAGTATTTT.

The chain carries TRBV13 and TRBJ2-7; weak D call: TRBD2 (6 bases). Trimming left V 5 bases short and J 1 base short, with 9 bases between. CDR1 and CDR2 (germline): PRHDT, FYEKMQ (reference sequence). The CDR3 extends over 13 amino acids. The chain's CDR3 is CASSRGNSYEQYF. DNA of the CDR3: TGTGCCAGCAGCCGCGGGAATTCCTACGAGCAGTACTTC.

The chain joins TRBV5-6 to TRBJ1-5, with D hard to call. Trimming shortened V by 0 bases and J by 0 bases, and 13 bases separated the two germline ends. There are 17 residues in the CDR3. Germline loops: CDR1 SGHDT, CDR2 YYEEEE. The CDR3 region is CASSLGLAQRSNQPQHF. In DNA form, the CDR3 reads TGTGCCAGCAGCTTGGGGTTGGCGCAGCGTAGCAATCAGCCCCAGCATTTT.

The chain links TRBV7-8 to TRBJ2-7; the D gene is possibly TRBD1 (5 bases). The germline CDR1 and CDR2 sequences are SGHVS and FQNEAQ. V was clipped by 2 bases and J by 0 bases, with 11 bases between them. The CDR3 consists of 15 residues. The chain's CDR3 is CASSLSRGNSYEQYF. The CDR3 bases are TGTGCCAGCAGCTTAAGTAGGGGTAACTCCTACGAGCAGTACTTC.

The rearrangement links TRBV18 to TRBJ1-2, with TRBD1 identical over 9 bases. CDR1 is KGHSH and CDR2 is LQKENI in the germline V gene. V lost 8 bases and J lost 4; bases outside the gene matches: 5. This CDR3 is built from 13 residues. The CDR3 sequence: CASAETGGYGYTF. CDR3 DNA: TGTGCCAGCGCAGAGACAGGGGGCTATGGCTACACCTTC.

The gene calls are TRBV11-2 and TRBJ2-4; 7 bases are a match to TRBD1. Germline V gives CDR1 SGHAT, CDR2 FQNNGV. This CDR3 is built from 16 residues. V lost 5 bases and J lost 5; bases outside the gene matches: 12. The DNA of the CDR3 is TGTGCCAGCAGCATCCCCAGGGGTGACAGGGAAAACATTCAGTACTTC. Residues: CASSIPRGDRENIQYF.

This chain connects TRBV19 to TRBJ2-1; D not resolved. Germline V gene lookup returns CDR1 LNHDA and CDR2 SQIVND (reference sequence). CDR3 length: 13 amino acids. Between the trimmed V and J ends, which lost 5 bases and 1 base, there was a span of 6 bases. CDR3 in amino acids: CASSAESYNEQFF. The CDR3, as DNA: TGTGCCAGTAGTGCAGAATCCTACAATGAGCAGTTCTTC.

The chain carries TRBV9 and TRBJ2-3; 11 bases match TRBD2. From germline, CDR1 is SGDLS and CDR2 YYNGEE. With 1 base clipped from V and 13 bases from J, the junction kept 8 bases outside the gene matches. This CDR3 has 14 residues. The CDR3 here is CASSVLSTSGIKYF. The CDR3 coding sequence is TGTGCCAGCAGCGTACTCTCGACTAGCGGGATAAAGTATTTT.

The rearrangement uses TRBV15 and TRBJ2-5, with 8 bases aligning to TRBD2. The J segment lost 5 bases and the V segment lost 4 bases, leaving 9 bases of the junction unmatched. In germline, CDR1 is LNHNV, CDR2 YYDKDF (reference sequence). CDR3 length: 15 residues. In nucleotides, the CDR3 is TGTGCCACCAGCACCTACACCCCGGGGGGGGAGACCCAGTACTTC. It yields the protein CATSTYTPGGETQYF.

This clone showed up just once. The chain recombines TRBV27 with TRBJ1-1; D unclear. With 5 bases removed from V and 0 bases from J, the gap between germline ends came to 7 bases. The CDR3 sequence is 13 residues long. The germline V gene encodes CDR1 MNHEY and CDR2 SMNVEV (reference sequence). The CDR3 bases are TGTGCCAGCAGTCCGGGGATGAACACTGAAGCTTTCTTT. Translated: CASSPGMNTEAFF.

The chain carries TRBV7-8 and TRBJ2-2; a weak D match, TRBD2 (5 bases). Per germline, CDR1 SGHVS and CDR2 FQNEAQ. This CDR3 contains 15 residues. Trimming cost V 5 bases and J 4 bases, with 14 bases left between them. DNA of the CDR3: TGTGCCAGCAGCATCCGGGAACTTACCACCGGGGAGCTGTTTTTT. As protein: CASSIRELTTGELFF.

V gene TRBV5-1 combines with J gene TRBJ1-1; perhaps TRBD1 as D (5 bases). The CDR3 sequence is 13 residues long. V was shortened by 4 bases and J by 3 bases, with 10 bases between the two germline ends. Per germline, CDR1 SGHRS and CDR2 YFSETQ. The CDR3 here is CASSPSGDTEAFF. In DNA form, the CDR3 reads TGCGCCAGCAGCCCCTCGGGGGACACTGAAGCTTTCTTT.

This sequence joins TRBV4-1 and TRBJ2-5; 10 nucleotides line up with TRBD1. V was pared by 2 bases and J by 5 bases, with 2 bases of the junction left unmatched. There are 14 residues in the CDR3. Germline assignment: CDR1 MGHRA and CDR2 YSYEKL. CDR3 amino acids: CASSQQTGGETQYF. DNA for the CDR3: TGCGCCAGCAGCCAACAGACAGGGGGCGAGACCCAGTACTTC.

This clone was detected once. This chain's CDR3 is CASSQWALTTGELFF. The CDR3 bases are TGTGCCAGCAGCCAATGGGCGCTTACCACCGGGGAGCTGTTTTTT. The chain recombines TRBV14 with TRBJ2-2; the D is unclear. Deletions cut 2 bases from V and 4 bases from J, with 11 bases between. The CDR3 contains 15 residues. Germline V gene sequence: CDR1 SGHDN, CDR2 FVKESK.

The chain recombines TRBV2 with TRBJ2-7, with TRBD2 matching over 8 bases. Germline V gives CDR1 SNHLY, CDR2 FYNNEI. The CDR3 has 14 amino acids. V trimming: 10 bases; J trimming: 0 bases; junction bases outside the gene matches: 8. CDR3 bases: TGTGCCAATCAAGAAAGCGGGAGCTCCTACGAGCAGTACTTC. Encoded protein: CANQESGSSYEQYF.

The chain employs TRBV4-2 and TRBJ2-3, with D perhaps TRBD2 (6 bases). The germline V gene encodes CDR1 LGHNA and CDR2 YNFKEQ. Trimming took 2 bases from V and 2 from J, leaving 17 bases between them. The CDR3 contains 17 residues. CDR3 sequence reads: CASSQRRGGQTTDTQYF. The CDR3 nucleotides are TGTGCCAGCAGCCAAAGGCGGGGCGGACAAACCACAGATACGCAGTATTTT.

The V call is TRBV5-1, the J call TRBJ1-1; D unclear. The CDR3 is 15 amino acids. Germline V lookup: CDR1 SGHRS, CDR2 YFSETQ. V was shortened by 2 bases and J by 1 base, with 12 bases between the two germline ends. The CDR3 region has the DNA TGCGCCAGCAGCTTCGGTCCACTAGAGAACACTGAAGCTTTCTTT. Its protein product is CASSFGPLENTEAFF.

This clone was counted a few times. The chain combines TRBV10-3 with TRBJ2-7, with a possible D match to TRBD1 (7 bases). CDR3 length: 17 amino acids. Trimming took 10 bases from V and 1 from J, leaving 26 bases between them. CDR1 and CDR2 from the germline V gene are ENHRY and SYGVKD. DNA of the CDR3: TGTGCCACCCAGGGGGGTGGCGGTCTCGTAACTTCCTACGAGCAGTACTTC. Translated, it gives CATQGGGGLVTSYEQYF.

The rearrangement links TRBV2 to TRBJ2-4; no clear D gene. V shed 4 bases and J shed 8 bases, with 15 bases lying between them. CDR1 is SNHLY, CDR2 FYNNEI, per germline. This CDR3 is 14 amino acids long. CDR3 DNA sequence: TGTGCCAGCAGTGGGTTAGTCCGCCGTTACATTCAGTACTTC. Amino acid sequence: CASSGLVRRYIQYF.

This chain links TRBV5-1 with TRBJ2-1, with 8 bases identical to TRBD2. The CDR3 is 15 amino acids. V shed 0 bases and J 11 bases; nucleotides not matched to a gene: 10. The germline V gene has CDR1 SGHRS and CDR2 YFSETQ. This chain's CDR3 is CASSLVGLAINQQFF. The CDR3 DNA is TGCGCCAGCAGCTTGGTAGGACTAGCAATTAATCAGCAGTTCTTC.

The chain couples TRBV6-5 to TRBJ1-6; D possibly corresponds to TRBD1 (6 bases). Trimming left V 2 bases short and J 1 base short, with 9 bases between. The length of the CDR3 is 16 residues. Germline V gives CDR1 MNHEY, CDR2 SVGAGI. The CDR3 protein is CASSYGQRSYNSPLHF. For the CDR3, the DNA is TGTGCCAGCAGTTACGGACAGAGGTCCTATAATTCACCCCTCCACTTT.

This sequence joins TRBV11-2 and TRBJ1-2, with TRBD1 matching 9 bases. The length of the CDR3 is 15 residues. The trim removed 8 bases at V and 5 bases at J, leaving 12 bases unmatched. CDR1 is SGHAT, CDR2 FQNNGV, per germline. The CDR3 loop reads CASRVPGTGRYGYTF. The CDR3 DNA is TGTGCCAGCCGAGTGCCCGGGACAGGGAGATATGGCTACACCTTC.

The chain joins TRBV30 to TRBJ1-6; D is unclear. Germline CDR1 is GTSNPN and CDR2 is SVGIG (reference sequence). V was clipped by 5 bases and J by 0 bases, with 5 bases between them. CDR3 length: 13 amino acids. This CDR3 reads CAWAGSYNSPLHF. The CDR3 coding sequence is TGTGCCTGGGCCGGCTCCTATAATTCACCCCTCCACTTT.

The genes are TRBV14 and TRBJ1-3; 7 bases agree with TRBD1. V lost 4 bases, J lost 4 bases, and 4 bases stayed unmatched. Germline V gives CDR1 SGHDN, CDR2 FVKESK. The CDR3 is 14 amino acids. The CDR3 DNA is TGTGCCAGCAGCCGACAGGGCAGCGGAAACACCATATATTTT. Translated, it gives CASSRQGSGNTIYF.

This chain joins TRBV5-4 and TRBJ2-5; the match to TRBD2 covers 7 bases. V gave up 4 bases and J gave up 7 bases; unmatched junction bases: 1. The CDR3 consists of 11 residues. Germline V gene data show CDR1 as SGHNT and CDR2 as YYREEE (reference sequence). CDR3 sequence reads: CASSGGGTQYF. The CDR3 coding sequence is TGTGCCAGCAGCGGGGGGGGGACCCAGTACTTC. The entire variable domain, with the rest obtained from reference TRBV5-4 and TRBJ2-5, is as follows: ETGVTQSPTHLIKTRGQQVTLRCSSQSGHNTVSWYQQALGQGPQFIFQYYREEENGRGNFPPRFSGLQFPNYSSELNVNALELDDSALYLCASSGGGTQYFGPGTRLLVL.

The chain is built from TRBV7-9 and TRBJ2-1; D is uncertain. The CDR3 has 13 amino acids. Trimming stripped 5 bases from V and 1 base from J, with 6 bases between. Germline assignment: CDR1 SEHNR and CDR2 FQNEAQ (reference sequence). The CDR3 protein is CASSPPSYNEQFF. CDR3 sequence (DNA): TGTGCCAGCAGCCCCCCATCCTACAATGAGCAGTTCTTC.

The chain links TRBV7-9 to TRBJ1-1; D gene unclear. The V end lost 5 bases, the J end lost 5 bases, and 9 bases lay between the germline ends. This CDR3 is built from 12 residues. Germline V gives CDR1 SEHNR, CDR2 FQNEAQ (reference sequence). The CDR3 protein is CASSPVWTEAFF. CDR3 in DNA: TGTGCCAGCAGCCCGGTTTGGACTGAAGCTTTCTTT.

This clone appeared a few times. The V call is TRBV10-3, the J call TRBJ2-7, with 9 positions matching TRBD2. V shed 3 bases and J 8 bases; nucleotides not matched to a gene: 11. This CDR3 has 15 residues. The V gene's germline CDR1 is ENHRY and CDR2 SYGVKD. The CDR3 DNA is TGTGCCATCAGTGATAACGGGCTAGCGGGACTTAAGCAGTACTTC. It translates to CAISDNGLAGLKQYF.

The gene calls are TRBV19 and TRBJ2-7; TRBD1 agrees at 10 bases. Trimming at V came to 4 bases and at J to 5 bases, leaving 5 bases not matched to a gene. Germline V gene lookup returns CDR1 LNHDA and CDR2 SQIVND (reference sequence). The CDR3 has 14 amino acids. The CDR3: CASSSGQGGNEQYF. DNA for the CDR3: TGTGCCAGTAGTAGCGGACAGGGGGGGAACGAGCAGTACTTC. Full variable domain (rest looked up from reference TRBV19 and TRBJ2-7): DGGITQSPKYLFRKEGQNVTLSCEQNLNHDAMYWYRQDPGQGLRLIYYSQIVNDFQKGDIAEGYSVSREKKESFPLTVTSAQKNPTAFYLCASSSGQGGNEQYFGPGTRLTVT.

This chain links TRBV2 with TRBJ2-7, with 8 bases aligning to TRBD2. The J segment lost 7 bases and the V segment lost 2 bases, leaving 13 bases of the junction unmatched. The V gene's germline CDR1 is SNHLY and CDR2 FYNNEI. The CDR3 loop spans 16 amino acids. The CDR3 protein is CASSEIVPSGLGEQYF. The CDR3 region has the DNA TGTGCCAGCAGTGAAATCGTGCCTAGCGGGTTGGGGGAGCAGTACTTC. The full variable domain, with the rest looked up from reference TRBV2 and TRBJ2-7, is EPEVTQTPSHQVTQMGQEVILRCVPISNHLYFYWYRQILGQKVEFLVSFYNNEISEKSEIFDDQFSVERPDGSNFTLKIRSTKLEDSAMYFCASSEIVPSGLGEQYFGPGTRLTVT.